Included here is one T cell receptor beta chain sequence, with context. Its specificity is unknown. The data were obtained in a study of monozygotic twins with cystic fibrosis. Points from the study as a whole: J usage was most co-twin-similar in 8 of 16 pairs, V in 13.

Repertoires were generated with immunoSEQ multiplex PCR, while TCRdb's copy carries only in-frame clones and drops some. The sample shows under 30,000 clones, 96% of them seen only once. This CDR3 is built from 16 residues. Trimming removed 1 base at V and 3 bases at J, with 16 bases between. Germline V gene data show CDR1 as SGHNT and CDR2 as YENEEA. The receptor was isolated from a girl aged 2 to 9 with cystic fibrosis. What was sequenced was blood. The chain employs TRBV11-3 and TRBJ2-7; D is tentatively TRBD1 or TRBD2 (6 bases each). The CDR3 DNA reads TGTGCCAGCAGCTTAGTCTCCGGGGGCCCTTTCTACGAGCAGTACTTC. This sequence encodes CASSLVSGGPFYEQYF.